These 30 T cell receptor beta chains came from one sample sequenced in a study of radiation and T cells in renal cell carcinoma. Specified time point: blood 4 weeks post-SBRT, at nephrectomy. Sample treatment: 15 Gy SBRT to primary tumor, nephrectomy 4 weeks later. The protocol was immunoSEQ multiplex PCR, while the TCRdb copy is restricted to in-frame clones and leaves out a portion. Here the sample spans approximately 70,000 clones, roughly 80% being singletons. Material: blood, obtained from a patient whose treatment included radiotherapy and nephrectomy. These receptors were collected from a man between 60 and 75 years old with renal cell carcinoma.

The chain is built from TRBV11-3 and TRBJ1-6; 8 bases match TRBD1. J gave up 10 bases and V 5 bases, and 7 bases lay outside the gene matches. CDR1 is SGHNT, CDR2 YENEEA, per germline. This CDR3 spans 14 amino acids. The CDR3 DNA follows: TGTGCCAGCAGCCTCGGGACAGGTGGATCACCCCTCCACTTT. This sequence encodes CASSLGTGGSPLHF.

The V and J genes are TRBV6-5 and TRBJ2-1, with TRBD1 identical over 7 bases. The CDR3 has 14 amino acids. J lost 5 bases, V lost 10 bases, and 11 bases had no gene match. Germline CDR1 is MNHEY and CDR2 is SVGAGI. The CDR3 sequence is CATETGMGDNEQFF. CDR3 coding DNA: TGTGCCACGGAGACAGGGATGGGTGACAATGAGCAGTTCTTC.

As DNA, the CDR3 is TGTGCCAGCAGCCATCTCGGACAGGATAATGAAAAACTGTTTTTT. Amino acids: CASSHLGQDNEKLFF. The chain carries TRBV27 and TRBJ1-4, with TRBD1 identical over 7 bases. Trimming removed 6 bases from V and 4 bases from J; junction bases left unmatched: 8. Per germline, CDR1 MNHEY and CDR2 SMNVEV (reference sequence). The CDR3 length is 15 residues.

The rearrangement joins TRBV6-5 to TRBJ2-1; possibly TRBD1 for D (6 bases). The CDR3 consists of 14 residues. V was clipped by 6 bases and J by 0 bases, with 9 bases between them. Germline CDR1 and CDR2: MNHEY and SVGAGI. For the CDR3, the DNA is TGTGCCAGCAGGGACAGTAGCTCCTACAATGAGCAGTTCTTC. Its protein product is CASRDSSSYNEQFF.

The rearrangement uses TRBV4-3 and TRBJ2-3; TRBD2 agrees at 8 bases. The CDR3 is 16 residues long. Germline V gene lookup returns CDR1 LGHNA and CDR2 YSLEER. V gave up 1 base and J gave up 4 bases; unmatched junction bases: 7. The CDR3 is CASSQGAGGVPDTQYF. In DNA, the CDR3 is TGCGCCAGCAGCCAAGGGGCCGGGGGGGTCCCAGATACGCAGTATTTT.

This sequence joins TRBV7-8 and TRBJ1-1, with D possibly matching TRBD1 (5 bases). CDR3 length equals 15 residues. V lost 3 bases and J lost 6, with 17 bases in between. Germline lookup yields CDR1 SGHVS and CDR2 FQNEAQ. CDR3 in amino acids: CASSFAHGGSPEAFF. The CDR3 nucleotides read TGTGCCAGCAGCTTCGCGCATGGGGGTTCCCCTGAAGCTTTCTTT. Drawing the rest from reference TRBV7-8 and TRBJ1-1, the complete variable domain is GAGVSQSPRYKVAKRGQDVALRCDPISGHVSLFWYQQALGQGPEFLTYFQNEAQLDKSGLPSDRFFAERPEGSVSTLKIQRTQQEDSAVYLCASSFAHGGSPEAFFGQGTRLTVV.

V gene TRBV2 combines with J gene TRBJ2-5; possibly TRBD1 for D (6 bases). The length of the CDR3 is 14 residues. V dropped 3 bases and J dropped 4 bases, with 12 bases sitting between them. The germline gives CDR1 SNHLY, CDR2 FYNNEI. CDR3 coding DNA: TGTGCCAGCAGTGACAACAGGGATGGAGAGACCCAGTACTTC. Encoded protein: CASSDNRDGETQYF.

The chain is built from TRBV11-3 and TRBJ2-3; 11 positions agree with TRBD2. Germline CDR1 reads SGHNT; CDR2 reads YENEEA. The CDR3 totals 14 residues. V was clipped by 5 bases and J by 15 bases; unmatched bases: 13. CDR3 sequence: CASSGQGIAGGPYF. CDR3 DNA sequence: TGTGCCAGCAGCGGGCAAGGAATAGCGGGAGGGCCATATTTT. Full variable domain (remainder filled in from reference TRBV11-3 and TRBJ2-3): EAGVVQSPRYKIIEKKQPVAFWCNPISGHNTLYWYLQNLGQGPELLIRYENEEAVDDSQLPKDRFSAERLKGVDSTLKIQPAELGDSAVYLCASSGQGIAGGPYFGPGTRLTVL.

The chain recombines TRBV6-5 with TRBJ2-7, with a possible D match to TRBD1 (6 bases). V dropped 5 bases and J dropped 4 bases, with 12 bases sitting between them. Germline values: CDR1 MNHEY, CDR2 SVGAGI. This CDR3 contains 13 residues. CDR3 loop: CASSRRDTYEQYF. Here the CDR3 DNA reads TGTGCCAGCAGTCGCCGGGACACTTACGAGCAGTACTTC.

V and J are TRBV7-2 and TRBJ1-6; tentatively, D is TRBD1 (5 bases). In germline, CDR1 is SGHTA, CDR2 FQGNSA. CDR3 size: 14 residues. V was cut by 3 bases and J by 10 bases, with 13 bases left in between. In DNA form, the CDR3 reads TGTGCCAGCAGCTTGAAGGGGTCGGGCTCACCCCTCCACTTT. It is translated as CASSLKGSGSPLHF.

This chain connects TRBV7-2 to TRBJ1-6; D gene ambiguous. CDR1 SGHTA and CDR2 FQGNSA come from the germline V gene. V lost 2 bases and J lost 10, with 3 bases in between. This CDR3 contains 11 residues. CDR3 bases: TGTGCCAGCAGCTTATCCTCACCCCTCCACTTT. It yields the protein CASSLSSPLHF.

This chain connects TRBV27 to TRBJ1-1; the match to TRBD1 covers 7 bases. CDR3 size: 17 residues. V dropped 4 bases and J dropped 3; count of bases not matched to a gene: 14. Germline V gives CDR1 MNHEY, CDR2 SMNVEV (reference sequence). DNA for the CDR3: TGTGCCAGCAGTTCTCATTGTAGGGCAGGGGGGGACACTGAAGCTTTCTTT. Translation gives CASSSHCRAGGDTEAFF.

This clone came up once. This chain joins TRBV11-2 and TRBJ1-2; 7 bases align to TRBD1. CDR3 length: 12 amino acids. J was trimmed by 8 bases and V by 4 bases; bases with no gene match: 4. The germline V gene encodes CDR1 SGHAT and CDR2 FQNNGV. The CDR3 loop reads CASSSTGNGYTF. CDR3 nucleotide sequence: TGTGCCAGCAGCTCGACAGGGAACGGCTACACCTTC.

The chain recombines TRBV19 with TRBJ1-3; 12 bases are shared with TRBD1. J lost 3 bases, V lost 1 base, and 7 bases had no gene match. This CDR3 region has 18 residues. In germline, CDR1 is LNHDA, CDR2 SQIVND (reference sequence). CDR3 coding DNA: TGTGCCAGTAGTATAGGAGTGGGACAGGGGGCAAGTGGAAACACCATATATTTT. Its translation: CASSIGVGQGASGNTIYF.

The rearrangement uses TRBV6-6 and TRBJ1-1; no firm D call. Per germline, CDR1 MNHNY and CDR2 SVGAGI (reference sequence). V lost 7 bases and J 0 bases, leaving 9 bases between the germline ends. There are 13 residues in the CDR3. The CDR3 nucleotides are TGTGCCAGCACCCTAACAGTGAACACTGAAGCTTTCTTT. Translation: CASTLTVNTEAFF.

The chain carries TRBV30 and TRBJ2-1; D gene ambiguous. CDR3 length: 14 amino acids. Deletions cut 4 bases from V and 0 bases from J, with 10 bases between. Germline CDR1 and CDR2: GTSNPN and SVGIG (reference sequence). CDR3 DNA sequence: TGTGCCTGGATGACGGTTAGCTCCTACAATGAGCAGTTCTTC. It encodes CAWMTVSSYNEQFF.

The J gene is TRBJ2-2, the V gene TRBV7-9; 10 bases align to TRBD1. This CDR3 comprises 15 residues. Germline trimming cut 8 bases from V and 3 bases from J; bases unmatched to any gene: 6. The germline V gene has CDR1 SEHNR and CDR2 FQNEAQ (reference sequence). The CDR3 DNA is TGTGCCAGCTGGAGGACAGGGGGGGACACCGGGGAGCTGTTTTTT. Residues: CASWRTGGDTGELFF.

This chain joins TRBV9 and TRBJ2-5; 9 bases fit TRBD2. V shed 4 bases, J shed 2 bases, and the junction held 3 bases outside the gene matches. Germline V gene data show CDR1 as SGDLS and CDR2 as YYNGEE. This CDR3 has 14 residues. The CDR3 spells CASSSLAGQETQYF. The CDR3 coding sequence is TGTGCCAGCAGCAGTCTAGCGGGGCAAGAGACCCAGTACTTC.

The chain has TRBV21-1 and TRBJ1-2. TRBV21-1 is flagged as a pseudogene. The CDR3 runs 17 residues. The CDR3 DNA reads as TGTGCCAGCAGCAAACCCCTTACTCCAGGGAGCTTTCGGGGCTACACCTTC. Translation: CASSKPLTPGSFRGYTF.

This clone was seen just once. The chain has TRBV18 and TRBJ2-5, with 14 bases aligning to TRBD2. The CDR3 has 17 residues. V was clipped by 2 bases and J by 5 bases; unmatched bases: 7. In germline, CDR1 is KGHSH, CDR2 LQKENI. DNA for the CDR3: TGTGCCAGCTCACCAGGGACTAGCGGGAGTTACGCGGAGACCCAGTACTTC. This translates into CASSPGTSGSYAETQYF.

The chain recombines TRBV5-1 with TRBJ1-5; tentative D call: TRBD1 (5 bases). Germline lookup yields CDR1 SGHRS and CDR2 YFSETQ. V shed 4 bases and J shed 1 base, with 24 bases lying between them. CDR3 size: 19 residues. The CDR3 DNA sequence: TGCGCCAGCAGCCGTTTGTTTACAGGCCACATGTTAAGCAATCAGCCCCAGCATTTT. The encoded protein is CASSRLFTGHMLSNQPQHF.

J is TRBJ2-1 and V is TRBV2; D call uncertain. CDR3 size: 11 residues. The V gene's germline CDR1 is SNHLY and CDR2 FYNNEI. With 3 bases removed from V and 10 bases from J, the gap between germline ends came to 7 bases. The CDR3 protein is CASSDLWEQFF. In nucleotides, the CDR3 is TGTGCCAGCAGTGACCTGTGGGAGCAGTTCTTC.

The gene calls are TRBV6-6 and TRBJ1-1, with TRBD1 as a possible D gene (6 bases). Germline CDR1 reads MNHNY; CDR2 reads SVGAGI (reference sequence). This CDR3 has 13 residues. Between the trimmed V and J ends, which lost 5 bases and 5 bases, there was a span of 12 bases. The CDR3 DNA follows: TGTGCCAGCAGTATGGACAGCGCTACTGAAGCTTTCTTT. Translated: CASSMDSATEAFF.

The rearrangement links TRBV6-1 to TRBJ2-7; tentatively, D is TRBD2 (5 bases). Germline-derived CDR1 and CDR2 are MNHNS and SASEGT. The CDR3 spans 12 residues. V was clipped by 6 bases and J by 5 bases, with 11 bases between them. Written as DNA, the CDR3 is TGTGCCAGCAGAACGGTCGGGGACGAGCAGTACTTC. This encodes CASRTVGDEQYF.

The V and J genes are TRBV29-1 and TRBJ1-3; 7 nucleotides agree with TRBD1. CDR3 size: 15 residues. With V trimmed by 6 bases and J by 4 bases, 12 bases remained unmatched. CDR1 is SQVTM and CDR2 is ANQGSEA in the germline V gene. For the CDR3, the DNA is TGCAGCGTCGGAGGGGGCGCCGGTAGGGGAAACACCATATATTTT. This encodes CSVGGGAGRGNTIYF.

The chain links TRBV5-4 to TRBJ1-1; possible D gene TRBD1, 5 bases. CDR3 length: 14 residues. Deletions cut 0 bases from V and 1 base from J, with 7 bases between. The V gene's germline CDR1 is SGHNT and CDR2 YYREEE (reference sequence). The CDR3 DNA follows: TGTGCCAGCAGCTTGGGACAGTGGAACACTGAAGCTTTCTTT. This codes for CASSLGQWNTEAFF.

The V call is TRBV11-2, the J call TRBJ2-3, with D possibly being TRBD1 or TRBD2 (5 bases each). The ends were cut back, 5 bases at V and 7 bases at J, with 16 bases in the middle. CDR3 length: 14 amino acids. Germline CDR1 and CDR2: SGHAT and FQNNGV. CDR3 nucleotide sequence: TGTGCCAGCAGCCTATATCGGGGCCTAAATACGCAGTATTTT. The encoded protein is CASSLYRGLNTQYF.

The chain links TRBV5-4 to TRBJ2-2; D gene ambiguous. This CDR3 spans 11 amino acids. The V end lost 0 bases, the J end lost 9 bases, and 3 bases lay between the germline ends. Germline CDR1 is SGHNT and CDR2 is YYREEE (reference sequence). The CDR3, as DNA: TGTGCCAGCAGCTTGGATAGGGAGCTGTTTTTT. Its protein is CASSLDRELFF.

Written as DNA, the CDR3 is TGCGCCAGCAGCTTACTACAGGGGGCCACCGGGGAGCTGTTTTTT. Encoded protein: CASSLLQGATGELFF. The chain uses TRBV5-1 and TRBJ2-2; 9 nucleotides line up with TRBD1. The CDR3 is 15 amino acids. CDR1 and CDR2 from the germline V gene are SGHRS and YFSETQ. V was pared by 2 bases and J by 4 bases, with 3 bases of the junction left unmatched.

CDR3: CASSQEVRAFYGYTF. CDR3 sequence (DNA): TGCGCCAGCAGCCAAGAGGTTCGGGCCTTCTATGGCTACACCTTC. The chain combines TRBV4-1 with TRBJ1-2; D uncertain. V lost 0 bases and J lost 4, with 12 bases in between. The V gene's germline CDR1 is MGHRA and CDR2 YSYEKL. This CDR3 region has 15 residues.